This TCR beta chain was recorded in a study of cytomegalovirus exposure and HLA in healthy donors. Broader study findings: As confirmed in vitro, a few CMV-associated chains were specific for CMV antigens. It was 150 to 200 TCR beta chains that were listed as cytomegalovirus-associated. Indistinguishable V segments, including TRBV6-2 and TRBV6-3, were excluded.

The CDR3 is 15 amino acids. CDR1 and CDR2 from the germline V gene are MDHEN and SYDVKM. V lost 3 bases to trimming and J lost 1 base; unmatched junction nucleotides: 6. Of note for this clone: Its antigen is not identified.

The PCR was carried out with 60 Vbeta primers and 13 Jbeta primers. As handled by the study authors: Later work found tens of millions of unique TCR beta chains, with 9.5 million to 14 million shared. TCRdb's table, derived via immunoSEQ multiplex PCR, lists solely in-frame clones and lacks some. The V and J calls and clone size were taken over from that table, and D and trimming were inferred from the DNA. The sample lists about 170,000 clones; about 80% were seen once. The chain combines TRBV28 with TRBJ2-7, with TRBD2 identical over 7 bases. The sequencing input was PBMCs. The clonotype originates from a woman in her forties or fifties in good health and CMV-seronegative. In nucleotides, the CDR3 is TGTGCCAGCAGTTTGAGAACTAGCGAGTCCTACGAGCAGTACTTC. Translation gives CASSLRTSESYEQYF.